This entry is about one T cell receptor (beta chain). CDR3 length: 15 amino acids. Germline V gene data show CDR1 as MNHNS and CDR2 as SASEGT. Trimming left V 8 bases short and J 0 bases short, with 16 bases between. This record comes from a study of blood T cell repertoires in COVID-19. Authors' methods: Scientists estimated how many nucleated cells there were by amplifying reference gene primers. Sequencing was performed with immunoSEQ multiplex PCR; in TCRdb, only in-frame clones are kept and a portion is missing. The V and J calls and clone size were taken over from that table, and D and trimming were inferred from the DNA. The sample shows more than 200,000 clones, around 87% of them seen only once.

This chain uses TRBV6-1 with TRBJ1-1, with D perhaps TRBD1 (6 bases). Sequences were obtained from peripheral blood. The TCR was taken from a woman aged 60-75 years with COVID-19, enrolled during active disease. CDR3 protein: CASSNRQVMNTEAFF. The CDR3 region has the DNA TGTGCCAGCTCTAATCGACAGGTAATGAACACTGAAGCTTTCTTT.